This paragraph reports one TCR beta chain. Its antigen is still unknown. The sample comes from a study of shared clonotypes between healthy human individuals. The study, taken as a whole, reports: Sampling covered blood only; tissue repertoires likely differ. When naive CD4 clonotypes were compared across several donors, 4% to 5.5% were shared.

Terminally differentiated effector memory CD45RA+ cells were excluded by CCR7 positive selection of CD45RO-negative cells. Donors comprised healthy HIV-negative adults lacking recent acute infections or vaccinations. Germline values: CDR1 LGHNA, CDR2 YNFKEQ. The V end lost 0 bases, the J end lost 4 bases, and 9 bases lay between the germline ends. There are 14 residues in the CDR3. Repertoires were generated with immunoSEQ multiplex PCR, while TCRdb's copy carries only in-frame clones and drops some. The table records 450,000 to 700,000 clones, just under 97% of them present only once. Sequencing was performed on naive CD8+ T cells sorted from blood. The chain is built from TRBV4-2 and TRBJ2-5; no firm D call. This clonotype was sampled from a woman aged 25 to 45 in good health. The CDR3 is CASSQEGPGETQYF. CDR3 coding DNA: TGTGCCAGCAGCCAAGAAGGGCCCGGAGAGACCCAGTACTTC.